The source of this T cell receptor beta chain is a study of identical twins. General study results and limits: Fewer insertions were carried by abundant cord blood beta clonotypes, but none was seen in memory repertoires.

Only healthy Caucasians were enrolled as donors. It was template switching that added a universal primer site, and there were unique molecular identifiers on the cDNA. Each CDR3 protein gets one entry after TCRdb re-called the 5' RACE reads with MiXCR. This table has a few hundred thousand distinct CDR3 sequences, 9% to 10% appearing once. The sample holds a few counts of this clonotype. The antigen is not known. These data are also associated with another study on yellow fever vaccine responses in identical twins.

Input material: PBMCs. This receptor was obtained from a woman younger than 30 in good health.

The CDR3 here is CSADWGASNEQFF. The CDR3, as DNA: TGCAGTGCCGACTGGGGGGCCTCCAATGAGCAGTTCTTC. V gene TRBV20-1 combines with J gene TRBJ2-1; D assignment may be TRBD1 or TRBD2 (6 bases each). The ends were cut back, 6 bases at V and 6 bases at J, with 15 bases in the middle. Germline-derived CDR1 and CDR2 are DFQATT and SNEGSKA (reference sequence). This CDR3 has 13 amino acids.